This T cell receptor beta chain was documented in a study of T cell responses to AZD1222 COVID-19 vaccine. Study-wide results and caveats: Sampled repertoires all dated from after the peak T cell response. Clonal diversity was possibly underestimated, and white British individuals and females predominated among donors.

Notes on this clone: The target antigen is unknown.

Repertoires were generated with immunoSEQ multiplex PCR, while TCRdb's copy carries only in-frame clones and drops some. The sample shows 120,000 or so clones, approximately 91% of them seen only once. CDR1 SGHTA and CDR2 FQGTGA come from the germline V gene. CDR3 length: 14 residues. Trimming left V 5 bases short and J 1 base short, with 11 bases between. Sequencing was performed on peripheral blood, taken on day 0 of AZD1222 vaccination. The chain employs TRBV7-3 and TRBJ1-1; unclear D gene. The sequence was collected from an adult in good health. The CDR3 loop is CASSDGRRNTEAFF. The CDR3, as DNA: TGTGCCAGCAGCGACGGACGGAGGAACACTGAAGCTTTCTTT.